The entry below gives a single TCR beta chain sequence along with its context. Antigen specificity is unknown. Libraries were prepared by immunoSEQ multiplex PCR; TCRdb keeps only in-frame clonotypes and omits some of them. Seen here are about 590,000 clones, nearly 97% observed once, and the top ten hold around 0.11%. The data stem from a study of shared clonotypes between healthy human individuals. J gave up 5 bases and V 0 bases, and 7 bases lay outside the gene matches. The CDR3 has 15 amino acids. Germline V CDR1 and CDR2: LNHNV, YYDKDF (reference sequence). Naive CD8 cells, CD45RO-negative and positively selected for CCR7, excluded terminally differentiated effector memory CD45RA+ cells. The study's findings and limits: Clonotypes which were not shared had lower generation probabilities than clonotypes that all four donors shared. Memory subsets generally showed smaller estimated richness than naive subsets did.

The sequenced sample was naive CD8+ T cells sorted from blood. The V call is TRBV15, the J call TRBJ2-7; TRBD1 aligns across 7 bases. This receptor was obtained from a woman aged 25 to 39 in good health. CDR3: CATSRDQQGSHEQYF. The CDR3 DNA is TGTGCCACCAGCAGAGATCAACAGGGGTCCCACGAGCAGTACTTC.